This is a list of T cell receptor beta chains from one sample in a study of T-cell memory formation after mild COVID-19. MiXCR was run by TCRdb on the 5' RACE reads, yielding one entry per CDR3 protein. The top ten hold 20% to 25% of the sample, which has about 350,000 distinct CDR3 sequences, around 15% seen once. Specimen: PBMCs or a T cell subset sorted from them (not recorded which). These receptors all come from a man between 18 and 35 years old who had mild COVID-19 (a few samples of this study predate the infection). Cell type and time point are not known. Each CDR3 is given with its conserved first and last residue. The D gene is left open where the match is weak. Part of the rows lack a size; the others show once, few, many or a class for expanded clones.

CDR3 protein: CASSPQGNIQYF
CDR3 DNA: TGCGCCAGCAGCCCCCAGGGGAACATTCAGTACTTC
D gene: .
clone size: .
J gene: TRBJ2-4
V gene: TRBV4-1

CDR3 protein: CASSLGVLGEVDTQYF
CDR3 DNA: TGTGCCAGCAGCTTAGGAGTACTCGGGGAGGTAGATACGCAGTATTTT
D gene: .
clone size: few
J gene: TRBJ2-3
V gene: TRBV7-2

CDR3 protein: CASSRQVSNTEAFF
CDR3 DNA: TGTGCCAGCAGCCGACAGGTTAGCAACACTGAAGCTTTCTTT
D gene: .
clone size: many
J gene: TRBJ1-1
V gene: TRBV7-2

CDR3 protein: CASSETFGQPQHF
CDR3 DNA: TGTGCCAGCAGTGAAACATTCGGTCAGCCCCAGCATTTT
D gene: .
clone size: few
J gene: TRBJ1-5
V gene: TRBV6-1

CDR3 protein: CSAHRTGAVNQPQHF
CDR3 DNA: TGCAGTGCTCATCGGACAGGGGCCGTTAATCAGCCCCAGCATTTT
D gene: TRBD1
clone size: .
J gene: TRBJ1-5
V gene: TRBV20-1

CDR3 protein: CASSQHPGSGAYEQYF
CDR3 DNA: TGCGCCAGCAGCCAACACCCGGGGTCAGGGGCCTACGAGCAGTACTTC
D gene: .
clone size: .
J gene: TRBJ2-7
V gene: TRBV4-3

CDR3 protein: CASSPGEDNQPQHF
CDR3 DNA: TGCGCCAGCAGCCCGGGAGAGGACAATCAGCCCCAGCATTTT
D gene: .
clone size: few
J gene: TRBJ1-5
V gene: TRBV5-1

CDR3 protein: CASSGTGSRADTQYF
CDR3 DNA: TGCGCCAGCAGCGGGACAGGGAGTCGCGCAGATACGCAGTATTTT
D gene: TRBD1
clone size: many
J gene: TRBJ2-3
V gene: TRBV5-1

CDR3 protein: CASSLVSGGPRQETQYF
CDR3 DNA: TGCGCCAGCAGCTTGGTCAGCGGGGGGCCCCGACAAGAGACCCAGTACTTC
D gene: TRBD2
clone size: few
J gene: TRBJ2-5
V gene: TRBV5-1

CDR3 protein: CSVGSVHGAYEQYF
CDR3 DNA: TGCAGCGTTGGTTCCGTTCACGGGGCCTACGAGCAGTACTTC
D gene: .
clone size: few
J gene: TRBJ2-7
V gene: TRBV29-1

CDR3 protein: CSVELGAEGVADTQYF
CDR3 DNA: TGCAGCGTTGAACTGGGAGCGGAGGGGGTCGCAGATACGCAGTATTTT
D gene: .
clone size: many
J gene: TRBJ2-3
V gene: TRBV29-1

CDR3 protein: CASSSGQGAGLPQHF
CDR3 DNA: TGTGCCAGCAGCTCCGGACAGGGCGCGGGTTTGCCCCAGCATTTT
D gene: TRBD1
clone size: few
J gene: TRBJ1-5
V gene: TRBV7-2

CDR3 protein: CASRGKTRNRGGTEAFF
CDR3 DNA: TGTGCCAGCAGGGGAAAAACACGAAACAGGGGCGGCACTGAAGCTTTCTTT
D gene: TRBD1
clone size: few
J gene: TRBJ1-1
V gene: TRBV6-5

CDR3 protein: CASSYGAAGRLNYGYTF
CDR3 DNA: TGTGCCAGCAGTTACGGCGCTGCGGGACGGCTTAACTATGGCTACACCTTC
D gene: .
clone size: once
J gene: TRBJ1-2
V gene: TRBV6-5

CDR3 protein: CASSRTSGGSPYEQYF
CDR3 DNA: TGTGCCAGCTCACGGACTAGCGGGGGGTCCCCCTACGAGCAGTACTTC
D gene: TRBD2
clone size: .
J gene: TRBJ2-7
V gene: TRBV18

CDR3 protein: CASSLGLVLQETQYF
CDR3 DNA: TGCGCCAGCAGCTTGGGTTTGGTCCTCCAAGAGACCCAGTACTTC
D gene: .
clone size: few
J gene: TRBJ2-5
V gene: TRBV5-1

CDR3 protein: CASSFGPDRGRFGYTF
CDR3 DNA: TGTGCCAGCAGCTTTGGCCCGGACAGGGGGCGATTTGGCTACACCTTC
D gene: TRBD1
clone size: .
J gene: TRBJ1-2
V gene: TRBV7-8

CDR3 protein: CASSPDGQYNSPLHF
CDR3 DNA: TGTGCCAGCAGCCCCGACGGACAGTATAATTCACCCCTCCACTTT
D gene: .
clone size: few
J gene: TRBJ1-6
V gene: TRBV5-6

CDR3 protein: CASSFKWRDYSYKLQETQYF
CDR3 DNA: TGTGCCAGCAGCTTCAAATGGAGGGACTACTCGTATAAACTTCAAGAGACCCAGTACTTC
D gene: TRBD2
clone size: few
J gene: TRBJ2-5
V gene: TRBV7-2

CDR3 protein: CASSRLSGGAEAFF
CDR3 DNA: TGCGCCAGCAGCCGGCTCAGTGGTGGCGCTGAAGCTTTCTTT
D gene: .
clone size: few
J gene: TRBJ1-1
V gene: TRBV4-3

CDR3 protein: CASNRGEANYGYTF
CDR3 DNA: TGTGCCAGCAACCGGGGCGAAGCTAACTATGGCTACACCTTC
D gene: .
clone size: .
J gene: TRBJ1-2
V gene: TRBV2

CDR3 protein: CASSQDPGGEETQYF
CDR3 DNA: TGCGCCAGCAGCCAAGATCCTGGAGGGGAAGAGACCCAGTACTTC
D gene: .
clone size: .
J gene: TRBJ2-5
V gene: TRBV4-3

CDR3 protein: CASSLQGFHEQYF
CDR3 DNA: TGTGCCAGCAGTTTACAGGGGTTTCACGAGCAGTACTTC
D gene: .
clone size: .
J gene: TRBJ2-7
V gene: TRBV12-3/TRBV12-4

CDR3 protein: CASSGTSGLTDTQYF
CDR3 DNA: TGCGCCAGCAGCGGGACTAGCGGGCTCACAGATACGCAGTATTTT
D gene: TRBD2
clone size: .
J gene: TRBJ2-3
V gene: TRBV5-1

CDR3 protein: CASSFGPNYEQYF
CDR3 DNA: TGTGCCAGCAGTTTCGGTCCAAACTACGAGCAGTACTTC
D gene: .
clone size: .
J gene: TRBJ2-7
V gene: TRBV12-3/TRBV12-4

CDR3 protein: CASKGSRSYNSPLHF
CDR3 DNA: TGTGCCAGTAAAGGCTCTCGCTCCTATAATTCACCCCTCCACTTT
D gene: .
clone size: few
J gene: TRBJ1-6
V gene: TRBV7-2

CDR3 protein: CSAGTSGNTGELFF
CDR3 DNA: TGCAGTGCTGGGACTAGCGGGAACACCGGGGAGCTGTTTTTT
D gene: TRBD2
clone size: few
J gene: TRBJ2-2
V gene: TRBV20-1

CDR3 protein: CASSHKLRTDTQYF
CDR3 DNA: TGTGCCAGCAGCCACAAACTGCGCACAGATACGCAGTATTTT
D gene: .
clone size: .
J gene: TRBJ2-3
V gene: TRBV3-1

CDR3 protein: CASSLSPPTDTQYF
CDR3 DNA: TGCGCCAGCAGTCTCAGCCCACCCACAGATACGCAGTATTTT
D gene: .
clone size: .
J gene: TRBJ2-3
V gene: TRBV5-1

CDR3 protein: CSVEVGATDTQYF
CDR3 DNA: TGCAGCGTTGAGGTAGGGGCGACAGATACGCAGTATTTT
D gene: .
clone size: few
J gene: TRBJ2-3
V gene: TRBV29-1

CDR3 protein: CASSSPPGQGVNEQFF
CDR3 DNA: TGCGCCAGCAGCTCCCCACCGGGACAGGGAGTCAATGAGCAGTTCTTC
D gene: TRBD1
clone size: few
J gene: TRBJ2-1
V gene: TRBV10-1

CDR3 protein: CAWSHAGSRGAFF
CDR3 DNA: TGTGCCTGGAGTCATGCCGGGTCTAGGGGAGCTTTCTTT
D gene: .
clone size: .
J gene: TRBJ1-1
V gene: TRBV30

CDR3 protein: CASSFSPGQSYNEQFF
CDR3 DNA: TGCGCCAGCAGCTTTTCTCCGGGACAGTCCTACAATGAGCAGTTCTTC
D gene: TRBD1
clone size: many
J gene: TRBJ2-1
V gene: TRBV5-1